One and the same sample provided the 25 T cell receptor beta chains below, sequenced in a study of T cells in Graves' hyperthyroidism and ophthalmopathy. Using RNA transcripts as the source, TCR beta CDR3 regions were amplified. Primed by the HTBI set, a first-round RT-PCR was run on the TCR CDR3. TCRdb called the multiplex PCR reads again in MiXCR, with one record for every CDR3 protein. The repertoire consists of about half a million distinct CDR3 sequences, with roughly 23% occurring once and the leading ten covering approximately 54%. What was sequenced was blood. These receptors all come from a woman in her 70s with Graves' ophthalmopathy.

The chain has TRBV6-1 and TRBJ2-5; no clear D. The CDR3 has 11 amino acids. Between the trimmed V and J ends, which lost 7 bases and 9 bases, there was a span of 12 bases. Germline V lookup: CDR1 MNHNS, CDR2 SASEGT. CDR3 DNA: TGTGCCAGCAATTCCGGTGGGCCCCAGTACTTC. It translates to CASNSGGPQYF.

This chain uses TRBV10-2 with TRBJ2-1, with unresolved D. Trimming removed 3 bases at V and 0 bases at J, with 12 bases between. The length of the CDR3 is 16 residues. Per the germline V gene, CDR1 is WSHSY and CDR2 is SAAADI. The CDR3 here is CASSDLAASSYNEQFF. DNA for the CDR3: TGCGCCAGCAGTGATCTTGCTGCCAGCTCCTACAATGAGCAGTTCTTC.

This clonotype has only a few counts. The chain has TRBV18 and TRBJ2-1; 8 bases fit TRBD1. The germline V gene has CDR1 KGHSH and CDR2 LQKENI. CDR3 length equals 14 residues. J lost 3 bases, V lost 6 bases, and 4 bases had no gene match. In DNA form, the CDR3 reads TGTGCCAGCTCTCGGACAGGGCTCTACAATGAGCAGTTCTTC. Its protein product is CASSRTGLYNEQFF.

This clonotype was detected a few times. J is TRBJ2-5 and V is TRBV5-5; D is undetermined. The CDR3 consists of 16 residues. The V end lost 1 base, the J end lost 2 bases, and 15 bases lay between the germline ends. Germline CDR1 SGHKS, CDR2 YYEKEE (reference sequence). CDR3 DNA: TGTGCCAGCAGCTTGTTTCAGGAGCTACGACAAGAGACCCAGTACTTC. Its protein is CASSLFQELRQETQYF.

This clonotype has just one count. Compared with germline, one end of the junction differs, possibly owing to a read error. J is TRBJ1-5 and V is TRBV27; D gene unclear. Germline assignment: CDR1 MNHEY and CDR2 SMNVEV (reference sequence). This CDR3 spans 14 amino acids. CDR3 loop: CASRLRGPNQPQHF. DNA for the CDR3: TGTGCCAGCCGTTTACGGGGTCCCAATCAGCCCCAGCATTTT.

To note about this clonotype: A much larger clone is a single base away; this may be a read error. This sequence joins TRBV18 and TRBJ2-1; possible D gene TRBD2, 5 bases. CDR1 and CDR2 (germline): KGHSH, LQKENI. The CDR3 spans 14 residues. CDR3 sequence: CANSPPPPSSEQFF. The CDR3 DNA is TGTGCCAACTCACCGCCTCCTCCTAGCTCAGAGCAGTTCTTC. Filled out from reference TRBV18 and TRBJ2-1, the complete variable domain reads NAGVMQNPRHLVRRRGQEARLRCSPMKGHSHVYWYRQLPEEGLKFMVYLQKENIIDESGMPKERFSAEFPKEGPSILRIQQVVRGDSAAYFCANSPPPPSSEQFFGPGTRLTVL.

Points on this clonotype: This may come from a read error, since a much larger clone is one base off. This sequence joins TRBV11-2 and TRBJ2-1, with TRBD2 matching 12 bases. V gave up 5 bases and J gave up 0 bases; unmatched junction bases: 8. The germline gives CDR1 SGHAT, CDR2 FQNNGV. The CDR3 is made up of 18 amino acids. The CDR3 spells CASSLRTSGEGSYNEQFF. The CDR3 DNA is TGTGCCAGCAGCCTCCGGACTAGCGGGGAGGGCTCCTACAATGAGCAGTTCTTC.

Turning to this clonotype: It may be a read error: a sequence one base away is much more abundant. The CDR3: CTSSLKGGRNTEAFF. In nucleotides, the CDR3 is TGTACCAGCAGTCTCAAGGGGGGGCGGAACACTGAAGCTTTCTTT. The chain joins TRBV28 to TRBJ1-1; possibly TRBD1 for D (6 bases). The germline V gene encodes CDR1 MDHEN and CDR2 SYDVKM. CDR3 length: 15 residues.

This clonotype was detected only a few times. This chain joins TRBV30 and TRBJ1-2; D call uncertain. CDR1 and CDR2 from the germline V gene are GTSNPN and SVGIG (reference sequence). This CDR3 comprises 12 residues. Trimming stripped 1 base from V and 8 bases from J, with 11 bases between. This CDR3 reads CAWSGTLRGYTF. Written as DNA, the CDR3 is TGTGCCTGGAGTGGGACCCTTCGCGGCTACACCTTC.

This chain joins TRBV12-3 or TRBV12-4 and TRBJ1-5; the match to TRBD1 covers 10 bases. CDR3 length: 16 amino acids. Trimming cost V 5 bases and J 4 bases; bases outside gene matches: 8. The CDR3 DNA sequence: TGTGCCAGCAGTCGCCGGGACAGGGGCGCGAATCAGCCCCAGCATTTT. Amino acids: CASSRRDRGANQPQHF.

Ten or more counts support this clonotype. The chain has TRBV11-2 and TRBJ2-7; D unresolved. Looked up from germline, CDR1 is SGHAT and CDR2 is FQNNGV. Trimming took off 1 base at V and 2 bases at J, with 9 bases between the two ends. The CDR3 totals 14 residues. The CDR3 here is CASSLVTTTYEQYF. CDR3 sequence (DNA): TGTGCCAGCAGCTTAGTAACCACCACCTACGAGCAGTACTTC.

This clonotype was seen ten or more times. The germline gene is not matched at one end of the junction; a read error may be the cause. The chain uses TRBV2 and TRBJ2-2; maybe TRBD2 (5 bases). This CDR3 comprises 12 residues. Germline V gene lookup returns CDR1 SNHLY and CDR2 FYNNEI. The chain's CDR3 is CASSERTGKLFF. CDR3 DNA sequence: TGTGCCAGCAGTGAGCGGACCGGGAAGCTGTTTTTT.

This clonotype was found a few times. The V and J genes are TRBV7-9 and TRBJ2-7; D possibly corresponds to TRBD1 (7 bases). V was trimmed by 3 bases and J by 6 bases, leaving 24 bases between them. This CDR3 is 17 amino acids long. The germline V gene has CDR1 SEHNR and CDR2 FQNEAQ (reference sequence). CDR3 residues: CASSFAGRGGGDVEQYF. The CDR3 DNA follows: TGTGCCAGCAGCTTTGCGGGACGAGGGGGCGGGGATGTCGAGCAGTACTTC.

This sequence joins TRBV20-1 and TRBJ2-6; the D is unclear. Germline V gene lookup returns CDR1 DFQATT and CDR2 SNEGSKA (reference sequence). Between the trimmed V and J ends, which lost 3 bases and 3 bases, there was a span of 9 bases. The CDR3 runs 14 residues. CDR3 protein: CSASGRSGANVLTF. CDR3 bases: TGCAGTGCTAGCGGTAGGAGTGGGGCCAACGTCCTGACTTTC.

In its sample, this clonotype was seen many times. The chain is built from TRBV6-1 and TRBJ1-1; no reliable D call. Germline CDR1 is MNHNS and CDR2 is SASEGT. This CDR3 region has 15 residues. V was pared by 6 bases and J by 1 base, with 15 bases between. This CDR3 is CASRRDSIQNTEAFF. DNA of the CDR3: TGTGCCAGCAGACGCGACTCGATACAGAACACTGAAGCTTTCTTT.

This chain joins TRBV25-1 and TRBJ2-7, with 9 bases aligning to TRBD2. Germline V gene lookup returns CDR1 MGHDK and CDR2 SYGVNS. There are 15 residues in the CDR3. The V segment lost 6 bases and the J segment 3 bases; nucleotides outside the gene matches: 9. CDR3 nucleotide sequence: TGTGCCAGCAGCGACCCGACTAGCGGTCTCTACGAGCAGTACTTC. Its translation: CASSDPTSGLYEQYF.

This clonotype came up a few times. The CDR3: CASSEEGRASDTQYF. The DNA of the CDR3 is TGTGCCAGCAGTGAAGAGGGGAGGGCCTCAGATACGCAGTATTTT. The chain carries TRBV6-1 and TRBJ2-3, with 7 bases that match TRBD2. The CDR3 spans 15 residues. V was pared by 1 base and J by 4 bases, with 5 bases of the junction left unmatched. The V gene's germline CDR1 is MNHNS and CDR2 SASEGT.

V and J are TRBV6-1 and TRBJ2-1; 8 nucleotides agree with TRBD2. The CDR3 runs 18 residues. Losses at the gene ends were 0 bases for V and 0 bases for J; bases not matched to a gene: 7. CDR1 is MNHNS and CDR2 is SASEGT in the germline V gene. The CDR3 DNA sequence: TGTGCCAGCAGTGAAGCGCCGGGGGGGGCGGCCTCCTACAATGAGCAGTTCTTC. Residues: CASSEAPGGAASYNEQFF.

The V call is TRBV20-1, the J call TRBJ2-1; weak D call: TRBD2 (6 bases). Trimming shortened V by 0 bases and J by 0 bases, and 12 bases separated the two germline ends. Germline V CDR1 and CDR2: DFQATT, SNEGSKA (reference sequence). CDR3 size: 16 residues. The CDR3 DNA is TGCAGTGCTAGAGATTTGGCGGGACCCTCCTACAATGAGCAGTTCTTC. Residues: CSARDLAGPSYNEQFF.

This clonotype was detected many times. The chain couples TRBV11-2 to TRBJ1-5; D is uncertain. From germline, CDR1 is SGHAT and CDR2 FQNNGV. Trimming took 5 bases from V and 5 from J, leaving 10 bases between them. There are 13 residues in the CDR3. CDR3 coding DNA: TGTGCCAGCAGCCGTAGCTCCGATCAGCCCCAGCATTTT. Amino acid sequence: CASSRSSDQPQHF.

The chain has TRBV6-6 and TRBJ2-5, with 7 bases lining up with TRBD2. CDR3 length: 12 amino acids. CDR1 and CDR2 (germline): MNHNY, SVGAGI (reference sequence). V shed 0 bases, J shed 14 bases, and the junction held 6 bases outside the gene matches. CDR3 loop: CASSYSGGSDYF. The CDR3 DNA sequence: TGTGCCAGCAGTTACTCGGGGGGGAGTGACTACTTC.

This clonotype was recorded a few times. The chain carries TRBV12-3 or TRBV12-4 and TRBJ1-1; no reliable D call. The CDR3 runs 13 residues. Trimming cost V 0 bases and J 9 bases, with 11 bases left between them. The chain's CDR3 is CASSLAGSGKAFF. The CDR3 region has the DNA TGTGCCAGCAGTTTAGCGGGTTCTGGGAAAGCTTTCTTT.

This clonotype was seen repeatedly, ten times or more. The chain joins TRBV28 to TRBJ1-1; D remains ambiguous. The V gene's germline CDR1 is MDHEN and CDR2 SYDVKM. The V end lost 5 bases, the J end lost 9 bases, and 19 bases lay between the germline ends. CDR3 length equals 14 residues. The CDR3 DNA reads TGTGCCAGCAGTACACCCCCGACTCAGTCGAAAGCTTTCTTT. It translates to CASSTPPTQSKAFF.

This clonotype was found a few times. The chain carries TRBV5-1 and TRBJ2-3; D unresolved. Trimming pared 1 base from V and 2 bases from J, leaving 11 bases between. Germline V gene lookup returns CDR1 SGHRS and CDR2 YFSETQ. The CDR3 loop spans 15 amino acids. The CDR3 region is CASSLWAQTTDTQYF. CDR3 sequence (DNA): TGCGCCAGCAGCTTGTGGGCGCAGACCACAGATACGCAGTATTTT.

The chain joins TRBV24-1 to TRBJ2-1, with D perhaps TRBD1 or TRBD2 (5 bases each). CDR3 size: 12 residues. Trimming stripped 2 bases from V and 9 bases from J, with 7 bases between. CDR1 is KGHDR, CDR2 SFDVKD, per germline. The CDR3 region is CATSDYGGEQFF. CDR3 DNA sequence: TGTGCCACCAGTGATTATGGGGGTGAGCAGTTCTTC.